Listed here are 7 T cell receptor beta chains from one sample, sequenced in a study of blood T cell repertoires in COVID-19. The protocol was immunoSEQ multiplex PCR, while the TCRdb copy is restricted to in-frame clones and leaves out a portion. This table has about 200,000 clones, 75% to 90% appearing once. The sequencing input was peripheral blood. These receptors all stem from a man aged 25-45 years who had recovered from COVID-19.

The chain carries TRBV14 and TRBJ2-2; 10 bases fit TRBD1. CDR1 is SGHDN, CDR2 FVKESK, per germline. V lost 4 bases and J lost 4; bases outside the gene matches: 0. CDR3 length equals 14 residues. DNA of the CDR3: TGTGCCAGCAGCCGGGACAGGGGCACCGGGGAGCTGTTTTTT. It is translated as CASSRDRGTGELFF.

The rearrangement uses TRBV5-1 and TRBJ1-1; perhaps TRBD1 as D (6 bases). This CDR3 is 15 amino acids long. V was cut by 3 bases and J by 0 bases, with 12 bases left in between. Germline values: CDR1 SGHRS, CDR2 YFSETQ. CDR3: CASSSMDRMNTEAFF. In DNA, the CDR3 is TGCGCCAGCAGCTCGATGGACAGAATGAACACTGAAGCTTTCTTT.

CDR3 sequence (DNA): TGTGCCAGCACCGAGTCGGGGGATGGTTCACCCCTCCACTTT. Translation gives CASTESGDGSPLHF. V gene TRBV5-6 combines with J gene TRBJ1-6; D perhaps matches TRBD1 (5 bases). Between the trimmed V and J ends, which lost 6 bases and 9 bases, there was a span of 16 bases. The CDR3 loop spans 14 amino acids. CDR1 SGHDT and CDR2 YYEEEE come from the germline V gene.

J is TRBJ2-1 and V is TRBV19, with unresolved D. This CDR3 region has 17 residues. Deletions cut 3 bases from V and 0 bases from J, with 15 bases between. Per germline, CDR1 LNHDA and CDR2 SQIVND (reference sequence). CDR3 region: CASSMTPGFSSYNEQFF. In nucleotides, the CDR3 is TGTGCCAGTAGTATGACGCCAGGTTTTAGCTCCTACAATGAGCAGTTCTTC.

This clone was counted only a few times. This sequence joins TRBV4-3 and TRBJ1-2, with D tentatively TRBD1 (6 bases). CDR3 length: 15 residues. V lost 1 base and J lost 4, with 13 bases in between. Germline V lookup: CDR1 LGHNA, CDR2 YSLEER. The CDR3 DNA reads as TGCGCCAGCAGCCAAGGGACAGTACCCTTCTATGGCTACACCTTC. Translated, it gives CASSQGTVPFYGYTF.

The chain combines TRBV5-4 with TRBJ1-1, with TRBD1 as a possible D gene (6 bases). Germline V gene data show CDR1 as SGHNT and CDR2 as YYREEE (reference sequence). Between the trimmed V and J ends, which lost 1 base and 6 bases, there was a span of 13 bases. The CDR3 is 14 amino acids. Written as DNA, the CDR3 is TGTGCCAGCAGCTTGACTGGCCCAGGGGCTGAAGCTTTCTTT. Its translation: CASSLTGPGAEAFF.

The rearrangement uses TRBV5-5 and TRBJ1-5, with TRBD1 identical over 8 bases. Germline lookup yields CDR1 SGHKS and CDR2 YYEKEE (reference sequence). CDR3 length: 18 residues. Trimming removed 0 bases from V and 2 bases from J; junction bases left unmatched: 10. CDR3 region: CASSLGTGILRGNQPQHF. The CDR3 DNA follows: TGTGCCAGCAGCTTGGGGACAGGGATCCTAAGGGGCAATCAGCCCCAGCATTTT.